The subject of this entry is one TCR beta chain. Its cognate antigen is unknown. CDR3 length: 15 amino acids. The trim removed 1 base at V and 2 bases at J, leaving 0 bases unmatched. The germline V gene encodes CDR1 SGHVS and CDR2 FNYEAQ. The data were obtained in a study of cytotoxic CD8 clonotypes in ibrutinib-treated CLL. Study overall: Response samples came after a median approximately twelve months of treatment, range 6 to 36.

Notes on the study in general: Public clonotypes were uncommon and contracted or stayed stable on treatment. Age-matched healthy donor levels were exceeded by baseline clonality, which tracked circulating CD8+ T-cell counts.

Data came from immunoSEQ multiplex PCR; TCRdb stores just in-frame clones and leaves some out. The data hold around 91,000 clones, with more than 70% observed a single time. J is TRBJ2-1 and V is TRBV7-6, with 9 bases that match TRBD2. Sample: PBMCs, taken before ibrutinib treatment. The clonotype was recovered from a human donor with chronic lymphocytic leukemia. CDR3 sequence: CASSLGLAAYNEQFF. CDR3 coding DNA: TGTGCCAGCAGCTTAGGACTAGCGGCCTACAATGAGCAGTTCTTC.